The entry that follows covers one T cell receptor (beta chain) sequence. The antigen is not known. This sample was included in a study of tumor-infiltrating lymphocytes in localized non-small cell lung cancer. Overall study context: Each patient gave resected tumor and non-adjacent uninvolved lung tissue.

This CDR3 has 14 residues. Germline CDR1 and CDR2: MNHEY and SVGAGI. J was trimmed by 6 bases and V by 6 bases; bases with no gene match: 7. General study findings and limits: Available tissue quantity limited TCR sequencing to a patient subset. Different pieces of the same tissue were used for each assay.

Assay: immunoSEQ multiplex PCR; the TCRdb copy retains only in-frame clones and omits some. This sample has 15,000 to 20,000 clones, with around 78% found just once. This TCR derives from a human donor with non-small cell lung cancer. The rearrangement joins TRBV6-5 to TRBJ2-3; 9 bases line up with TRBD1. The sample consisted of lung tumor tissue. DNA of the CDR3: TGTGCCAGCAGCTCCGGGACAGGGAGGGATACGCAGTATTTT. Encoded protein: CASSSGTGRDTQYF.